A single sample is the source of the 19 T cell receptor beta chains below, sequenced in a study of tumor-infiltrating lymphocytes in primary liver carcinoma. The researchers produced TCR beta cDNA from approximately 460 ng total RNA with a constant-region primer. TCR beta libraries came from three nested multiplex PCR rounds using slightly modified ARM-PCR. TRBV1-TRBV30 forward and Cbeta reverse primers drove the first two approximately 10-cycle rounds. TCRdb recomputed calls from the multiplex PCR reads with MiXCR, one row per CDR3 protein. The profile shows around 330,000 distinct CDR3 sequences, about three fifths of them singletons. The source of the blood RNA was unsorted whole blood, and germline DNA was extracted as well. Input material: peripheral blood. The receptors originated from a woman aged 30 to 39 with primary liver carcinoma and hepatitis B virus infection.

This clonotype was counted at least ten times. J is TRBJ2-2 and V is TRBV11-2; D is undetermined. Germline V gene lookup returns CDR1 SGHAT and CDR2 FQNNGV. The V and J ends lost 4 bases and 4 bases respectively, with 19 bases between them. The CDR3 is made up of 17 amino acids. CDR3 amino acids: CASSSSWTASRTGELFF. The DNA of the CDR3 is TGTGCCAGCAGCTCCTCCTGGACGGCCTCCCGCACCGGGGAGCTGTTTTTT.

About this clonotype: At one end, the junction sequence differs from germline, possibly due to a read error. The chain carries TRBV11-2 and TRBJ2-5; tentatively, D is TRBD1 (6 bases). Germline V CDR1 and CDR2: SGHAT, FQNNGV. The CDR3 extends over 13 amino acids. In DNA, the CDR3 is TGTACCAGTAGCCGCGGACAGCAAGAGACCCAGTACTTC. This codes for CTSSRGQQETQYF.

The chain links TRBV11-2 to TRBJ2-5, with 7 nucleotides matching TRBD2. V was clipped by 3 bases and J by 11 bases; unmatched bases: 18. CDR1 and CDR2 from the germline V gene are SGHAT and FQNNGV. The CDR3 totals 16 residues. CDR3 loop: CASSFYGGSTYNEQYF. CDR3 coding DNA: TGTGCCAGCAGCTTTTATGGCGGGAGCACCTACAATGAGCAGTACTTC. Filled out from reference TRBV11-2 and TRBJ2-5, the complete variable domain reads EAGVAQSPRYKIIEKRQSVAFWCNPISGHATLYWYQQILGQGPKLLIQFQNNGVVDDSQLPKDRFSAERLKGVDSTLKIQPAKLEDSAVYLCASSFYGGSTYNEQYFGPGTRLLVL.

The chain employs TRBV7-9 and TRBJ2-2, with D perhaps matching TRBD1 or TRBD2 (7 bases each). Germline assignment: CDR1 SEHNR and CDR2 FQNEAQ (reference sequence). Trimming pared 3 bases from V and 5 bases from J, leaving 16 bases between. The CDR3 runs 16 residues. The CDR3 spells CASSFRGGGRTGELFF. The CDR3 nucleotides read TGTGCCAGCAGCTTTAGGGGAGGGGGCCGGACCGGGGAGCTGTTTTTT.

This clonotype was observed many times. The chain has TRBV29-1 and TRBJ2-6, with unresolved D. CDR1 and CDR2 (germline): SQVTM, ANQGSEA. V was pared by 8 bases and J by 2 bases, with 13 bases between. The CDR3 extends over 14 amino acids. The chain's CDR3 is CSTSERAGANVLTF. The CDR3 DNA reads TGCAGCACGTCGGAAAGGGCTGGGGCCAACGTCCTGACTTTC.

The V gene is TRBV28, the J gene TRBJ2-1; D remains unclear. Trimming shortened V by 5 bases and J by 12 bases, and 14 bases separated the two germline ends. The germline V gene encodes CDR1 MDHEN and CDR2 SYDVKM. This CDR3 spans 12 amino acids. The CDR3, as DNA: TGTGCCAGCAGTCCAGTTGGGTGGCTGCAGTTCTTC. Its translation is CASSPVGWLQFF.

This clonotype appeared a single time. The CDR3, as DNA: TGTACCATCAGCTTAGGTCCAGATACCTACGAGCAGTACTTC. Protein: CTISLGPDTYEQYF. The rearrangement uses TRBV11-2 and TRBJ2-7; D unclear. Germline values: CDR1 SGHAT, CDR2 FQNNGV. CDR3 length: 14 residues.

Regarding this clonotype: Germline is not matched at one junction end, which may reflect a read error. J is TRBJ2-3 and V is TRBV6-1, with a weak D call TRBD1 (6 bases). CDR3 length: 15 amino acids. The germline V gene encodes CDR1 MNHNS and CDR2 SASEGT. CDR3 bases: TGCGCCAGCACCCCCCAGACAGGAACCACAGATACGCAGTATTTT. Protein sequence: CASTPQTGTTDTQYF.

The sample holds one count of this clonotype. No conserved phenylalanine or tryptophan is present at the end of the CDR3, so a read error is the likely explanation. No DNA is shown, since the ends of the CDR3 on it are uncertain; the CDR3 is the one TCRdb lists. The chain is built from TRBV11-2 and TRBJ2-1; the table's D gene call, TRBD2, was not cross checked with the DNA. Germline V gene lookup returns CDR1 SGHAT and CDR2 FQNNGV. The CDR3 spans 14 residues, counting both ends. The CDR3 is CASSLSTSGRARFS.

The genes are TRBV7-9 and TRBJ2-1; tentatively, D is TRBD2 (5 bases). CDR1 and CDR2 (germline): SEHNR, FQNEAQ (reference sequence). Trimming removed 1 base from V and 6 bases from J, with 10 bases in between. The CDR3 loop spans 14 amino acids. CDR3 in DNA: TGTGCCAGCAGCTTAGGAGGGCAGACCAATGAGCAGTTCTTC. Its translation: CASSLGGQTNEQFF.

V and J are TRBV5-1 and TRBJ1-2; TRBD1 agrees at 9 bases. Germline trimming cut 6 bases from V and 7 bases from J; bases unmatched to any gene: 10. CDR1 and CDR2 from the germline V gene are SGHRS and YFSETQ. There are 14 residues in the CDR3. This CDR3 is CASNPSDRGSGYTF. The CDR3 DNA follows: TGCGCCAGCAACCCTTCGGACAGGGGAAGTGGCTACACCTTC.

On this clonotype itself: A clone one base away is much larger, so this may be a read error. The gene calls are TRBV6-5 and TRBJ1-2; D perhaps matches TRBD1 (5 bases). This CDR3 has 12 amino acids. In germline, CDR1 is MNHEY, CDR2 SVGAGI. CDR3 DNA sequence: TGTGCCAGCAGTCACGGGGGAGATGGCTACATCTTC. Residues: CASSHGGDGYIF.

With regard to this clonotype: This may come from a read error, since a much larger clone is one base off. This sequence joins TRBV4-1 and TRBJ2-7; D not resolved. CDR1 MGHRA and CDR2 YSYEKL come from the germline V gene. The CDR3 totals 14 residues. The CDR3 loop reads CTSSPNRNPYEQYF. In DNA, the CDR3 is TGCACCAGCAGCCCTAATCGGAACCCCTACGAGCAGTACTTC.

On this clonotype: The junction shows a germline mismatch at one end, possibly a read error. CDR3 region: CANSLARSGVYNEQFF. As DNA, the CDR3 is TGTGCCAACAGCTTAGCGAGGAGCGGGGTCTACAATGAGCAGTTCTTC. The chain couples TRBV7-9 to TRBJ2-1; the match to TRBD2 covers 7 bases. The germline CDR1 and CDR2 sequences are SEHNR and FQNEAQ (reference sequence). This CDR3 spans 16 amino acids.

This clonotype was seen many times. The CDR3 spells CSVETGDGYTF. The CDR3 nucleotides are TGCAGCGTTGAAACTGGGGATGGCTACACCTTC. V is TRBV29-1 and J is TRBJ1-2; D is undetermined. The CDR3 runs to 11 residues. The germline gives CDR1 SQVTM, CDR2 ANQGSEA. The V end lost 2 bases, the J end lost 6 bases, and 7 bases lay between the germline ends. Looking up the rest from reference TRBV29-1 and TRBJ1-2 gives the full variable domain: SAVISQKPSRDICQRGTSLTIQCQVDSQVTMMFWYRQQPGQSLTLIATANQGSEATYESGFVIDKFPISRPNLTFSTLTVSNMSPEDSSIYLCSVETGDGYTFGSGTRLTVV.

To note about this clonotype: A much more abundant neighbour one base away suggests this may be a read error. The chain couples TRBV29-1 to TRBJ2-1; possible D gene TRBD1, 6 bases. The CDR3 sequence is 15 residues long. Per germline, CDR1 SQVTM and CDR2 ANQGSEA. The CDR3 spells CSVAPQGPTVNAQFF. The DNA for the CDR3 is TGCAGCGTCGCTCCACAGGGCCCAACGGTCAATGCGCAGTTCTTC.

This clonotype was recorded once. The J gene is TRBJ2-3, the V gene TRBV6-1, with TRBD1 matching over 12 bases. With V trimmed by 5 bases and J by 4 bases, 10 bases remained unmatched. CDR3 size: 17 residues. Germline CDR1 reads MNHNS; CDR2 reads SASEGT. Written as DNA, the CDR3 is TGTGCCAGCAGTCCAAGGACGGGACAGGGGGCTTCAGATACGCAGTATTTT. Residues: CASSPRTGQGASDTQYF.

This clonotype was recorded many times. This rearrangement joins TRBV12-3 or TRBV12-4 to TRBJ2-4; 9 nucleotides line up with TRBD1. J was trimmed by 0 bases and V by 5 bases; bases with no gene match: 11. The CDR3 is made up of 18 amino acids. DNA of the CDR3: TGTGCCAGCAGTCAGGCCGGGACAGGGTCACTAGCCAAAAACATTCAGTACTTC. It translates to CASSQAGTGSLAKNIQYF.

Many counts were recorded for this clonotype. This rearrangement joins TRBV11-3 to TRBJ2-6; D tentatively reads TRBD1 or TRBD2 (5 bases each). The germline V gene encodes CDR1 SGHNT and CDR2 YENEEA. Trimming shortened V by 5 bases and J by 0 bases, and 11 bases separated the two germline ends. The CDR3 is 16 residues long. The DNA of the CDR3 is TGTGCCAGCAGCCTAATGGGGGTCTCTGGGGCCAACGTCCTGACTTTC. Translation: CASSLMGVSGANVLTF.